The 6 T cell receptor beta chains reported below all come from one sample, sequenced in a study of T cell responses to AZD1222 COVID-19 vaccine. Data came from immunoSEQ multiplex PCR; TCRdb stores just in-frame clones and leaves some out. The data contain about 140,000 clones, 80% to 90% of them seen just once; the ten biggest clones take up just under 3%. The input for sequencing was peripheral blood, taken on day 0 of AZD1222 vaccination. The receptor set was obtained from an adult in good health.

The chain combines TRBV6-2 or TRBV6-3 with TRBJ1-2; TRBD1 matches 12 bases. V lost 5 bases, J lost 4 bases, and 11 bases stayed unmatched. This CDR3 spans 17 amino acids. From germline, CDR1 is MNHEY and CDR2 SVGEGT. CDR3 nucleotide sequence: TGTGCCAGCAGTGCCCGGGACAGGGGGCCTTTGTCCTATGGCTACACCTTC. Residues: CASSARDRGPLSYGYTF.

This clone was seen a few times. The chain has TRBV12-3 or TRBV12-4 and TRBJ2-2; 7 nucleotides line up with TRBD2. V shed 8 bases and J 2 bases; nucleotides not matched to a gene: 2. This CDR3 contains 13 residues. CDR3 protein: CASGRGNTGELFF. Here the CDR3 DNA reads TGTGCCAGCGGGAGGGGAAACACCGGGGAGCTGTTTTTT.

This chain connects TRBV15 to TRBJ1-5, with 9 bases identical to TRBD1. Per the germline V gene, CDR1 is LNHNV and CDR2 is YYDKDF (reference sequence). The CDR3 length is 16 residues. J was trimmed by 6 bases and V by 0 bases; bases with no gene match: 6. In nucleotides, the CDR3 is TGTGCCACCAGCAGAGATCGGGACAGGGTCGCTCAGCCCCAGCATTTT. Translating it yields CATSRDRDRVAQPQHF.

The chain joins TRBV15 to TRBJ2-7; a weak D match, TRBD1 (6 bases). The CDR3 consists of 15 residues. V lost 0 bases and J lost 2, with 11 bases in between. Germline CDR1 LNHNV, CDR2 YYDKDF (reference sequence). The CDR3: CATSRELEGAYEQYF. CDR3 in DNA: TGTGCCACCAGCAGAGAGTTAGAGGGGGCCTACGAGCAGTACTTC.

This chain links TRBV6-5 with TRBJ2-7; 8 bases match TRBD2. The CDR3 is 15 residues long. The germline V gene has CDR1 MNHEY and CDR2 SVGAGI. V trimming: 10 bases; J trimming: 0 bases; junction bases outside the gene matches: 11. In DNA, the CDR3 is TGTGCCATCAGCGGGGGACCTCCTAGCTCCTACGAGCAGTACTTC. Translated, it gives CAISGGPPSSYEQYF.

J is TRBJ1-2 and V is TRBV28; 9 bases are a match to TRBD1. Trimming cost V 3 bases and J 8 bases; bases outside gene matches: 7. Germline V gene data show CDR1 as MDHEN and CDR2 as SYDVKM. The CDR3 is 14 amino acids. This CDR3 is CASSFGQGLSGYTF. As DNA, the CDR3 is TGTGCCAGCAGTTTCGGACAGGGGTTGAGCGGCTACACCTTC.